The clone carrying this T cell receptor beta chain was seen many times. The antigen is not known. These data are taken from a study of identical twins. TCRdb re-derived calls from the 5' RACE reads in MiXCR, one entry per CDR3 protein. The sample includes 1.5 million to 2 million distinct CDR3 sequences, about 31% of them seen just once. Findings and limits, study-wide: Clonotypes of the beta chain that were abundant in cord blood carried fewer insertions (memory repertoires showed none). The study found weaker excess twin sharing in beta out-of-frame sequences. Among out-of-frame alpha sequences shared by twins, low generation probability occurred in excess.

The germline CDR1 and CDR2 sequences are SGHTA and FQGNSA. The length of the CDR3 is 13 residues. Trimming pared 5 bases from V and 2 bases from J, leaving 9 bases between. The sample comprised cord blood. This clonotype was sampled from a newborn girl in good health. The V gene is TRBV7-2, the J gene TRBJ1-2, with D perhaps matching TRBD1 (5 bases). CDR3 nucleotides: TGTGCCAGCAGCGCGGGACGGAACTATGGCTACACCTTC. The encoded protein is CASSAGRNYGYTF.